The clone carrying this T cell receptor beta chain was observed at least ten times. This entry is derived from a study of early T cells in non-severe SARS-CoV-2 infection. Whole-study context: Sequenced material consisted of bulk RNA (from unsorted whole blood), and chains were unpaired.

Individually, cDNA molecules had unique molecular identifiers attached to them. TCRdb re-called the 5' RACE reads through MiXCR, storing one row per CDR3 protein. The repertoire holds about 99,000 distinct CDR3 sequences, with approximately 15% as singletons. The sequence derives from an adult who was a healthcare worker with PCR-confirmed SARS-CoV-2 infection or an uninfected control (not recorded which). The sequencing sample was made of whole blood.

CDR3 DNA sequence: TGTGCCAGCAGCTTACAGGGAGGGACTGAAGCTTTCTTT. Protein: CASSLQGGTEAFF. This chain links TRBV7-2 with TRBJ1-1; tentatively, D is TRBD1 (5 bases). There are 13 residues in the CDR3. Germline V lookup: CDR1 SGHTA, CDR2 FQGNSA. Trimming shortened V by 2 bases and J by 5 bases, and 9 bases separated the two germline ends.